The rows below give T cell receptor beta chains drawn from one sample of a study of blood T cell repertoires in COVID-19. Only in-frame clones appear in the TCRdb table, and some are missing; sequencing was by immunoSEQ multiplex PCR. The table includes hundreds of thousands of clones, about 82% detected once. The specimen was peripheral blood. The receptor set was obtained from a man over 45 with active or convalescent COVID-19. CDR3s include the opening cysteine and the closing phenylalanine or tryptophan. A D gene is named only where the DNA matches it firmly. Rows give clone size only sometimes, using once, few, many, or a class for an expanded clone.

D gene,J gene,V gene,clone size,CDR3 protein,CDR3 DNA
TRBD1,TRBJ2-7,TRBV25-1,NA,CASSEGQGYSEQYF,TGTGCCAGCAGTGAAGGACAGGGCTACTCCGAGCAGTACTTC
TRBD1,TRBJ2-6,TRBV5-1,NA,CASSPGNRGTGANVLTF,TGCGCCAGCAGCCCCGGGAACAGGGGAACTGGGGCCAACGTCCTGACTTTC
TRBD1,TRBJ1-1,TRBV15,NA,CATSRDRTGGSEAFF,TGTGCCACCAGCAGGGATCGGACAGGGGGTAGCGAAGCTTTCTTT
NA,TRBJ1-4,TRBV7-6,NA,CASSLGPGGREKLFF,TGTGCCAGCAGCTTAGGCCCCGGGGGACGGGAAAAACTGTTTTTT
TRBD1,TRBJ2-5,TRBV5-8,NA,CASSQGDSRGGETQYF,TGTGCCAGCTCACAGGGGGACTCCCGAGGAGGGGAGACCCAGTACTTC
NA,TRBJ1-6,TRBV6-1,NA,CASSDRQVLSPLHF,TGTGCCAGCAGTGATCGTCAGGTTTTATCACCCCTCCACTTT
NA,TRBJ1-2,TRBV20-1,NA,CSASTPDGYTF,TGCAGTGCCTCAACCCCAGATGGCTACACCTTC
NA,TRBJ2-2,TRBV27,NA,CASRWSRGNTGELFF,TGTGCCAGCAGATGGTCACGAGGGAACACCGGGGAGCTGTTTTTT
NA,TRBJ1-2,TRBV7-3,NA,CASSRFEDGYTF,TGTGCCAGCAGCCGATTCGAGGATGGCTACACCTTC
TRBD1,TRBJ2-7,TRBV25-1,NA,CASSGNWDRGRTYEQYF,TGTGCCAGCAGTGGGAATTGGGACAGGGGGAGGACCTACGAGCAGTACTTC
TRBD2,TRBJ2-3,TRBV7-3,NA,CASSPTQASGRGTQYF,TGTGCCAGCAGCCCTACCCAGGCTAGCGGGAGAGGTACGCAGTATTTT
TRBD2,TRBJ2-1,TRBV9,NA,CASSAGLAGGPHNEQFF,TGTGCCAGCAGCGCGGGGCTAGCGGGAGGACCCCACAATGAGCAGTTCTTC
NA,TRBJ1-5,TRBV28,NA,CASSLSASDSNQPQHF,TGTGCCAGCAGTTTATCCGCAAGCGATAGCAATCAGCCCCAGCATTTT
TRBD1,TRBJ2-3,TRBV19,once,CASGTPGTGAQYF,TGTGCCAGTGGTACCCCCGGGACAGGGGCGCAGTATTTT
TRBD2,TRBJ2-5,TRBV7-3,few,CASSPGSVAGGLGETQYF,TGTGCCAGCAGCCCCGGGAGTGTAGCGGGAGGGCTCGGGGAGACCCAGTACTTC